The entry that follows covers one T cell receptor beta chain sequence. There is no known antigen for this receptor. Base qualities are not at hand, and no much larger clone is one base apart. This entry is derived from a study of identifying expanded T cells in peripheral blood (dated by TCRdb to between 2019 and 2020). A note on the overall study: Separate aliquots of the same genomic DNA pool were sequenced to produce technical replicates, and four replicates were compared in pairs.

During the collection period, no infections or other immune events were recorded for the healthy donors. Healthy-donor blood repertoires served as a training cohort to calibrate time-dependent variance in a beta-binomial model of T-cell clone differential abundance. The training cohort comprised roughly ten healthy donors, 3 female and 7 male. Donor ages ranged from roughly 29 to 64 years, with an average of about 41 years. Whole blood, obtained from a commercial supplier, was collected from each healthy donor at three time points spaced roughly 14 days apart. Genomic DNA was extracted from unsorted whole blood for immunosequencing. Results and caveats for the whole study, not just this receptor: Variance in clone template counts between two-week samples significantly increased with total template count across all healthy donors. Across all healthy-donor time intervals, the beta-binomial model significantly cut both the number of clones called differentially abundant and the false-positive rate. The binomial model flagged approximately 1.2 differentially abundant clones between technical replicates, compared with about 16 over about two weeks and approximately 18 over around 4 weeks. It was expected by the authors that biological variance in healthy repertoires might increase further over much longer intervals, such as months to years.

The immunoSEQ Assay, which uses bias-controlled multiplex PCR amplification of genomic DNA, was used to profile TCRbeta CDR3 regions. In the authors' own workflow: The absolute abundance of each unique TCRbeta CDR3 region was quantified after sequences were collapsed and filtered. Two models were used to test differential abundance: a binomial model (Fisher-equivalent) and a beta-binomial model that adds time-dependent variance fitted from healthy donors. Any clone with fewer than 5 combined templates was excluded, and a clone was called differentially abundant if its Benjamini-Hochberg FDR was below 0.01. In the beta-binomial model, variance was expressed as a function of the total template count across the two samples, in the form v = (b*log(k)+a)^2. TCRdb mirrors the immuneACCESS table, restricted to in-frame sequences. Some clones are absent from its copies; in checked studies, under half trace to an unresolved V gene, and the reason for the others is unknown. That table gives V, J and clone size, and the DNA gave D and trimming. This sample has around 47,000 clones in its table, and 65% to 90% of those were observed once. The ten largest make up 14% of the sample.

This TCR came from a person between 18 and 75 years old in good health. The sequenced sample consisted of blood.

The bases read TGTGCCTGGAATGAGGACGGGGGGCAGCCCCAGCATTTT. The encoded protein is CAWNEDGGQPQHF. Recombination joined TRBV30 with TRBJ1-5; 5 matching bases give a weak D call of TRBD1. The CDR3 runs 13 amino acids, cysteine and phenylalanine included. Only the CDR3 DNA is retained, 39 bases long and in frame from the first base. The germline V gene (reference sequence) specifies GTSNPN as CDR1 and SVGIG as CDR2. V is reduced by 4 bases and J by 7 bases, leaving a spacing of 14 bases between them.